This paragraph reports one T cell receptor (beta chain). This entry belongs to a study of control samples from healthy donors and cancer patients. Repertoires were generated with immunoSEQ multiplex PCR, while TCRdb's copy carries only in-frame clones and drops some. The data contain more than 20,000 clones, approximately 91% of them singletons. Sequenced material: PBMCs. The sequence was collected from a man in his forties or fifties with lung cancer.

CDR3: CASSRLTWTEAFF. DNA for the CDR3: TGTGCCAGCAGTCGACTGACGTGGACTGAAGCTTTCTTT. The chain carries TRBV2 and TRBJ1-1; no definite D call. The CDR3 runs to 13 residues. Germline V lookup: CDR1 SNHLY, CDR2 FYNNEI. Deletions cut 5 bases from V and 5 bases from J, with 12 bases between.